Presented here are 19 T cell receptor beta chains from one specimen sequenced in a study of T-cell memory formation after mild COVID-19. One entry per CDR3 protein results from TCRdb running MiXCR on the 5' RACE reads. The sample has roughly 400,000 distinct CDR3 sequences, around 24% seen once. Sequenced: PBMCs or a T cell subset sorted from them (not recorded which). Receptors originate from an adult woman who had mild COVID-19 (a few samples of this study predate the infection). Cell type and time point are not known.

This chain connects TRBV25-1 to TRBJ1-1, with TRBD1 matching over 11 bases. V trimming: 6 bases; J trimming: 4 bases; junction bases outside the gene matches: 4. The CDR3 runs 14 residues. The germline V gene encodes CDR1 MGHDK and CDR2 SYGVNS. The CDR3 here is CASRPGTGGTEAFF. The CDR3 bases are TGTGCCAGCAGGCCCGGGACAGGGGGCACTGAAGCTTTCTTT.

V usage is TRBV18 and J usage is TRBJ2-7; 11 nucleotides match TRBD2. V was pared by 4 bases and J by 0 bases, with 11 bases of the junction left unmatched. This CDR3 has 18 residues. CDR1 and CDR2 (germline): KGHSH, LQKENI. The CDR3 bases are TGTGCCAGCTCACAGACTAGCGGGGTGGGGTTGAGCTCCTACGAGCAGTACTTC. As protein: CASSQTSGVGLSSYEQYF.

This clonotype was counted between two and nine times. This CDR3 is CASSLRVGRSNEQFF. CDR3 in DNA: TGTGCCAGCAGCTTAAGGGTCGGGAGAAGCAATGAGCAGTTCTTC. The rearrangement links TRBV7-2 to TRBJ2-1; perhaps TRBD2 as D (6 bases). Germline values: CDR1 SGHTA, CDR2 FQGNSA. Trimming removed 2 bases from V and 6 bases from J, with 14 bases in between. The CDR3 sequence is 15 residues long.

This clonotype occurred a few times. This chain joins TRBV5-1 and TRBJ2-3, with a tentative D call TRBD2 (6 bases). Germline CDR1 reads SGHRS; CDR2 reads YFSETQ. The CDR3 length is 14 residues. V was trimmed by 4 bases and J by 0 bases, leaving 9 bases between them. The chain's CDR3 is CASSKGTSTDTQYF. The CDR3 region has the DNA TGCGCCAGCAGCAAAGGGACTAGCACAGATACGCAGTATTTT.

J is TRBJ2-1 and V is TRBV24-1, with D tentatively TRBD1 or TRBD2 (5 bases each). The CDR3 totals 15 residues. CDR1 is KGHDR and CDR2 is SFDVKD in the germline V gene. Trimming cost V 7 bases and J 8 bases, with 20 bases left between them. The chain's CDR3 is CATSVGTNPGYEQFF. In DNA form, the CDR3 reads TGTGCCACCAGCGTTGGGACCAACCCGGGTTATGAGCAGTTCTTC.

This clonotype is a singleton in its sample. This chain joins TRBV5-6 and TRBJ2-1, with D perhaps TRBD1 (6 bases). Trimming took 3 bases from V and 6 from J, leaving 10 bases between them. This CDR3 has 13 residues. Germline lookup yields CDR1 SGHDT and CDR2 YYEEEE. CDR3 sequence reads: CASSWTDLNEQFF. The CDR3 bases are TGTGCCAGCAGCTGGACAGACCTCAATGAGCAGTTCTTC.

This clonotype was seen a few times. The chain links TRBV6-2 or TRBV6-3 to TRBJ2-2; D not certain. This CDR3 is 11 amino acids long. V was cut by 2 bases and J by 6 bases, with 1 base left in between. The germline CDR1 and CDR2 sequences are MNHEY and SVGEGT. The chain's CDR3 is CASSYAGELFF. For the CDR3, the DNA is TGTGCCAGCAGTTACGCCGGGGAGCTGTTTTTT.

This clonotype was seen more than once but under ten times. The chain employs TRBV9 and TRBJ2-7; 8 nucleotides line up with TRBD2. Germline V lookup: CDR1 SGDLS, CDR2 YYNGEE. This CDR3 has 17 amino acids. Unmatched junction bases numbered 12, after V lost 4 bases and J lost 0 bases. The CDR3 region has the DNA TGTGCCAGCAGCCGAACAGAGGCCGGGAGGGGCTCCTACGAGCAGTACTTC. Translated: CASSRTEAGRGSYEQYF.

The rearrangement uses TRBV7-2 and TRBJ2-6; the match to TRBD2 covers 9 bases. There are 16 residues in the CDR3. CDR1 SGHTA and CDR2 FQGNSA come from the germline V gene. V was pared by 5 bases and J by 0 bases, with 2 bases of the junction left unmatched. CDR3 protein: CASSRLAVSGANVLTF. The CDR3 nucleotides are TGTGCCAGCAGCCGACTAGCGGTCTCTGGGGCCAACGTCCTGACTTTC.

This chain connects TRBV4-1 to TRBJ1-4; D remains ambiguous. V dropped 4 bases and J dropped 0 bases, with 15 bases sitting between them. The CDR3 has 17 residues. Germline lookup yields CDR1 MGHRA and CDR2 YSYEKL. The CDR3 coding sequence is TGCGCCAGCAGCCGAGGATTCACGCGCTCAACTAATGAAAAACTGTTTTTT. Its protein product is CASSRGFTRSTNEKLFF.

The chain couples TRBV7-9 to TRBJ2-7; weak D call: TRBD1 (5 bases). This CDR3 has 13 residues. Germline loops: CDR1 SEHNR, CDR2 FQNEAQ (reference sequence). Trimming stripped 3 bases from V and 9 bases from J, with 15 bases between. The CDR3 loop reads CASSFDQGIVQYF. CDR3 nucleotide sequence: TGTGCCAGCAGCTTTGACCAGGGAATCGTGCAGTACTTC.

This clonotype showed up just a few times. The J gene is TRBJ2-3, the V gene TRBV5-6, with 9 bases aligning to TRBD2. CDR3 length equals 14 residues. Germline V gene lookup returns CDR1 SGHDT and CDR2 YYEEEE. The trim removed 4 bases at V and 9 bases at J, leaving 9 bases unmatched. The CDR3 bases are TGTGCCAGCAGCACGGGCAGCGGGGGGAGGACGCAGTATTTT. This translates into CASSTGSGGRTQYF.

This clonotype has more than one count but fewer than ten. The rearrangement uses TRBV6-5 and TRBJ1-6, with D tentatively TRBD1 (5 bases). The CDR3 has 14 residues. V lost 5 bases to trimming and J lost 7 bases, with 12 bases between them. Germline loops: CDR1 MNHEY, CDR2 SVGAGI. CDR3 bases: TGTGCCAGCAGTCCCCAGGGTCTCAATTCACCCCTCCACTTT. Protein product: CASSPQGLNSPLHF.

This chain links TRBV20-1 with TRBJ1-2; 7 positions agree with TRBD1. The germline V gene encodes CDR1 DFQATT and CDR2 SNEGSKA (reference sequence). Trimming took 0 bases from V and 2 from J; bases not matched to a gene: 6. The CDR3 is 15 amino acids. CDR3 region: CSARDLKTGNYGYTF. CDR3 bases: TGCAGTGCTAGAGATCTCAAGACAGGGAACTATGGCTACACCTTC.

CDR3 residues: CASSYSGHQLGEQFF. DNA for the CDR3: TGTGCCAGCAGTTACTCGGGACACCAGCTGGGTGAGCAGTTCTTC. This chain uses TRBV6-2 or TRBV6-3 with TRBJ2-1; perhaps TRBD1 as D (6 bases). CDR1 and CDR2 from the germline V gene are MNHEY and SVGEGT. The CDR3 consists of 15 residues. Trimming stripped 0 bases from V and 9 bases from J, with 15 bases between.

V and J are TRBV5-4 and TRBJ2-1; TRBD1 matches at 8 bases. The germline gives CDR1 SGHNT, CDR2 YYREEE (reference sequence). V dropped 0 bases and J dropped 7; count of bases not matched to a gene: 15. This CDR3 contains 18 residues. The CDR3 nucleotides are TGTGCCAGCAGCTTGGACACTTCCAGCAGGGGGCTTGGGAATGAGCAGTTCTTC. Protein sequence: CASSLDTSSRGLGNEQFF.

This clonotype was found a few times. CDR3 sequence (DNA): TGTGCCAGCAGCGCCGGAGGGGTACCCTACGAGCAGTACTTC. Protein sequence: CASSAGGVPYEQYF. The rearrangement joins TRBV7-2 to TRBJ2-7; TRBD2 is a possible D gene (6 bases). V was shortened by 5 bases and J by 2 bases, with 13 bases between the two germline ends. Germline lookup yields CDR1 SGHTA and CDR2 FQGNSA. CDR3 size: 14 residues.

The chain has TRBV11-2 and TRBJ1-1; unclear D gene. Trimming cost V 0 bases and J 3 bases, with 5 bases left between them. The CDR3 has 13 amino acids. In germline, CDR1 is SGHAT, CDR2 FQNNGV. Here the CDR3 DNA reads TGTGCCAGCAGCTTAGAGGTTCACACTGAAGCTTTCTTT. Translation gives CASSLEVHTEAFF.

The chain carries TRBV12-3 or TRBV12-4 and TRBJ1-6; D is perhaps TRBD1 (5 bases). The CDR3 sequence is 18 residues long. The V and J ends lost 0 bases and 7 bases respectively, with 19 bases between them. The CDR3 sequence is CASSLAWGVRGPNSPLHF. CDR3 nucleotide sequence: TGTGCCAGCAGTTTAGCGTGGGGGGTTAGGGGCCCCAATTCACCCCTCCACTTT.